What follows are 8 T cell receptor beta chains derived from one specimen sequenced in a study of control samples from healthy donors and cancer patients. TCRdb keeps only in-frame clones here, not all; method: immunoSEQ multiplex PCR. This table has approximately 100,000 clones, 80% to 90% appearing once. The specimen was PBMCs. The receptor source for this set is a man aged 55 to 70 with lung cancer.

This rearrangement joins TRBV20-1 to TRBJ2-5, with unresolved D. The CDR3 contains 10 residues. Germline V gives CDR1 DFQATT, CDR2 SNEGSKA (reference sequence). Trimming removed 3 bases at V and 9 bases at J, with 8 bases between. CDR3 region: CSARSNPQYF. The CDR3 nucleotides read TGCAGTGCTAGGTCGAACCCCCAGTACTTC.

V usage is TRBV2 and J usage is TRBJ1-1; 12 bases agree with TRBD1. Unmatched junction bases numbered 9, after V lost 11 bases and J lost 5 bases. This CDR3 comprises 14 residues. Germline V gene data show CDR1 as SNHLY and CDR2 as FYNNEI. The CDR3 is CACRDRGRGTEAFF. The CDR3 DNA reads as TGTGCCTGTAGGGACAGGGGGCGCGGAACTGAAGCTTTCTTT.

This chain links TRBV11-1 with TRBJ1-4; 7 positions agree with TRBD1. J gave up 7 bases and V 5 bases, and 10 bases lay outside the gene matches. Germline assignment: CDR1 SGHAT and CDR2 FQDESV (reference sequence). The CDR3 spans 15 residues. CDR3 coding DNA: TGTGCCAGCAGCACACCGACAGGGCTCGGTGAAAAACTGTTTTTT. Translation gives CASSTPTGLGEKLFF.

The chain combines TRBV5-1 with TRBJ1-6, with 7 positions matching TRBD1. The CDR3 consists of 14 residues. Germline assignment: CDR1 SGHRS and CDR2 YFSETQ. V dropped 4 bases and J dropped 6; count of bases not matched to a gene: 4. CDR3 residues: CASSPGDSNSPLHF. CDR3 coding DNA: TGCGCCAGCAGCCCGGGGGACAGTAATTCACCCCTCCACTTT.

Concerning this clone itself: The identical CDR3 is also encoded by other nucleotide sequences in the sample. The chain combines TRBV12-3 or TRBV12-4 with TRBJ1-1; D not certain. The CDR3 runs to 13 residues. V was pared by 3 bases and J by 1 base, with 6 bases between. CDR3 in DNA: TGTGCCAGCAGTTTGGGCCAGAACACTGAAGCTTTCTTT. Protein product: CASSLGQNTEAFF.

The rearrangement uses TRBV27 and TRBJ2-3; TRBD2 is a possible D gene (6 bases). Germline lookup yields CDR1 MNHEY and CDR2 SMNVEV (reference sequence). CDR3 length equals 13 residues. Deletions cut 2 bases from V and 3 bases from J, with 6 bases between. In nucleotides, the CDR3 is TGTGCCAGCAGTTTAGCGGGGACAGATACGCAGTATTTT. Translated: CASSLAGTDTQYF.

This chain joins TRBV2 and TRBJ2-2; D is perhaps TRBD1 (5 bases). Germline V gene data show CDR1 as SNHLY and CDR2 as FYNNEI. Trimming stripped 6 bases from V and 0 bases from J, with 11 bases between. The CDR3 covers 15 residues. CDR3 amino acids: CASSRTLANTGELFF. As DNA, the CDR3 is TGTGCCAGCAGCCGGACACTCGCGAACACCGGGGAGCTGTTTTTT.

This sequence joins TRBV5-1 and TRBJ1-1; 9 bases fit TRBD1. J lost 6 bases, V lost 2 bases, and 8 bases had no gene match. The CDR3 has 15 residues. Germline assignment: CDR1 SGHRS and CDR2 YFSETQ. The CDR3 DNA follows: TGCGCCAGCAGCTTCGCCGGGACAGGGATGGCTGAAGCTTTCTTT. Translated, it gives CASSFAGTGMAEAFF.